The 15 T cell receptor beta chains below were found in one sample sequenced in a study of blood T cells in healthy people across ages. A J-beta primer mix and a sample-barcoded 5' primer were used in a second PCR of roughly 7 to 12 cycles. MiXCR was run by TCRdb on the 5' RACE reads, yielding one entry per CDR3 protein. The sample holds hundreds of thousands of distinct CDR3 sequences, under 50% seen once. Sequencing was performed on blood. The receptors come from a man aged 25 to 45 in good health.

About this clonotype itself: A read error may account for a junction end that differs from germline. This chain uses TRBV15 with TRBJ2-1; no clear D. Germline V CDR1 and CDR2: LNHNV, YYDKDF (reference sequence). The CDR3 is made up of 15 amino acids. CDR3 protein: CATSRVPDGYNEQLF. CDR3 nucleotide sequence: TGTGCCACCAGCAGAGTCCCTGACGGTTACAATGAGCAGTTATTC.

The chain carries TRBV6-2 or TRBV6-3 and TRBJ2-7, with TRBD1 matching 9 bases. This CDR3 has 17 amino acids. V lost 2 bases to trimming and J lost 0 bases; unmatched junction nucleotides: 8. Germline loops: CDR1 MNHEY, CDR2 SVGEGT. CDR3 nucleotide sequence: TGTGCCAGCAGTTACCCGGGACAGGGTTCATTCTCCTACGAGCAGTACTTC. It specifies CASSYPGQGSFSYEQYF.

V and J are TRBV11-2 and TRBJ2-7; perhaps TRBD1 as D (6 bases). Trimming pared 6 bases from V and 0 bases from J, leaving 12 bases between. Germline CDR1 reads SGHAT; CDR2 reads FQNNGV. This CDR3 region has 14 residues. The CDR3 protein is CASREIRGSYEQYF. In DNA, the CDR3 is TGTGCCAGCAGAGAGATCAGGGGCTCCTACGAGCAGTACTTC.

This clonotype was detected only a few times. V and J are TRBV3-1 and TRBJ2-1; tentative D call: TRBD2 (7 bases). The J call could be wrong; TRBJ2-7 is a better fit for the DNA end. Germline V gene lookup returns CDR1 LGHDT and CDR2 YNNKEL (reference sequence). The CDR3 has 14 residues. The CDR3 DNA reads TGTGCCAGCAGCCTACCGGGGGGCATCAATGAGCAGTACTTC. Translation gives CASSLPGGINEQYF.

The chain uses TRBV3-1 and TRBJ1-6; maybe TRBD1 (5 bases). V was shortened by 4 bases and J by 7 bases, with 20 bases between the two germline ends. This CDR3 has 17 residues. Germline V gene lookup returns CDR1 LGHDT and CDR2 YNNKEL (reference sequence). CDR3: CASSPPRERGWNSPLHF. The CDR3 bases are TGTGCCAGCAGCCCACCCCGAGAGAGGGGATGGAATTCACCCCTCCACTTT.

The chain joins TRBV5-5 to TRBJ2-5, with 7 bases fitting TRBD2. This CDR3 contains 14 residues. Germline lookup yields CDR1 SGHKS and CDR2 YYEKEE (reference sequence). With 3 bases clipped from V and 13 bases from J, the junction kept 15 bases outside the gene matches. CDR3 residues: CASSSFPLADELYF. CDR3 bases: TGTGCCAGCAGCTCCTTCCCCCTAGCGGACGAGCTGTACTTC.

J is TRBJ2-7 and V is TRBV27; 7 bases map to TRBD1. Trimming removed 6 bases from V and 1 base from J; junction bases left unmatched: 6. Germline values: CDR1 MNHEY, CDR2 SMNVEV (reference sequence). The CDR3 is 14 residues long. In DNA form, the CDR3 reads TGTGCCAGCAGCATAAGGGGGCCGTCCTACGAGCAGTACTTC. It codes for CASSIRGPSYEQYF.

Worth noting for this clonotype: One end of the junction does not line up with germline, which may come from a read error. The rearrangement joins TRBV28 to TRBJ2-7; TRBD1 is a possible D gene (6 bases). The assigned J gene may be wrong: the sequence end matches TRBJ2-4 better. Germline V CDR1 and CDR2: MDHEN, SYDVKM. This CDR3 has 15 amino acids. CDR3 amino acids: CASRLRTGSKNIQYF. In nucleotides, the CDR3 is TGTGCCAGCCGTTTACGTACAGGGAGCAAAAACATTCAGTACTTC.

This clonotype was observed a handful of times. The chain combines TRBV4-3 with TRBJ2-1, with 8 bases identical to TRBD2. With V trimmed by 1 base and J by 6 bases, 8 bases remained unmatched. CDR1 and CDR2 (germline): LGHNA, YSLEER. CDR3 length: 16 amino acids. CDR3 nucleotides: TGCGCCAGCAGCCAAGTCACCGGGACTAGAGGCAATGAGCAGTTCTTC. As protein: CASSQVTGTRGNEQFF.

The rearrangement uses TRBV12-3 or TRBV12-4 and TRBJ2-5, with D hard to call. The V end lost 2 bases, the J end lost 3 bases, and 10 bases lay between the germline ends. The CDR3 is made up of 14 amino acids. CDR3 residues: CASSLSGVEETQYF. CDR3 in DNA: TGTGCCAGCAGTTTAAGTGGGGTAGAAGAGACCCAGTACTTC.

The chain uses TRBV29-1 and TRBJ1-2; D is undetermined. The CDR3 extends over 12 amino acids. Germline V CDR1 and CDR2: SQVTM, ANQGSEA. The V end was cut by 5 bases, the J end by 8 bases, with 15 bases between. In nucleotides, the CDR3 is TGCAGCGTTAACCGGGATTCTGGGGGCTACACCTTC. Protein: CSVNRDSGGYTF.

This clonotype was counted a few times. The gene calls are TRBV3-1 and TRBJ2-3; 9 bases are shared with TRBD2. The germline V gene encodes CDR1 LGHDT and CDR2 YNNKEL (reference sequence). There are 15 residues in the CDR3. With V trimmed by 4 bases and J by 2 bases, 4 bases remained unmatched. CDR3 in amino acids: CASSRGGVYTDTQYF. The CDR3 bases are TGTGCCAGCAGCCGCGGGGGGGTCTACACAGATACGCAGTATTTT.

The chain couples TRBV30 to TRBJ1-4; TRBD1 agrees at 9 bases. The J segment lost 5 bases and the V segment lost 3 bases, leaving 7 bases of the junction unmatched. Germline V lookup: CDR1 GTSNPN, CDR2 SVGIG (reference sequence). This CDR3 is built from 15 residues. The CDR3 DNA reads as TGTGCCTGGAGCCGGGACAGGGCTTCAAATGAAAAACTGTTTTTT. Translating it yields CAWSRDRASNEKLFF.

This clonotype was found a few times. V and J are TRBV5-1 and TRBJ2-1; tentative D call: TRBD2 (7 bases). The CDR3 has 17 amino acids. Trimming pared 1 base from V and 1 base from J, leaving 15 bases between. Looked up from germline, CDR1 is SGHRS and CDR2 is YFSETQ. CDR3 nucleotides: TGCGCCAGCAGCTTGAAGGGGGGCGGGGGATCCTACAATGAGCAGTTCTTC. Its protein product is CASSLKGGGGSYNEQFF.

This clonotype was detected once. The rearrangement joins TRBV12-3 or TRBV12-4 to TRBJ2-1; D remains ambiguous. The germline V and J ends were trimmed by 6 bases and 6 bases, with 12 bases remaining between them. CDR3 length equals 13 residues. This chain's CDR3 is CASRPVLRNEQFF. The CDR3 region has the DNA TGTGCCAGCAGACCCGTCCTCCGCAATGAGCAGTTCTTC.